The present T cell receptor beta chain was sequenced within a study of T cells in tuberculosis (dated by TCRdb to 2016 to 2019). For the study in its entirety: In the study, CD1B tetramers and high-throughput TCR immunosequencing were combined to characterize T cells specific for the mycobacterial lipid antigen glucose monomycolate (GMM). In a South African clinical cohort, IGRA-negative adolescents, IGRA-positive adolescents with latent tuberculosis and adults with active tuberculosis were compared, with some 11 people in each group.

At study entry, adolescents were screened for latent tuberculosis infection by tuberculin skin test and QuantiFERON-TB GOLD In-Tube IGRA. Immunosequencing was performed on unsorted cryopreserved PBMC, with 110,000 or so T cells per clinical donor covered on average. Eleven high schools in the Worcester region of the Western Cape, South Africa, served as enrollment sites for adolescents aged 12 to 18 years. Roughly 10 adolescents infected with M. tuberculosis and approximately 10 uninfected adolescents were chosen and matched for age and sex. PBMC from adolescents were isolated by density centrifugation from freshly drawn heparinized blood and then cryopreserved. CDR1 and CDR2, per the germline V gene, are SGHTA and FQGTGA. V is trimmed back by 4 bases and J by 8 bases, and the junction contains 9 bases that no gene match accounts for. The CDR3 holds 15 amino acids from the cysteine to the phenylalanine. Just the 45-base CDR3 DNA is kept, in frame starting at base 1.

The full study reports these points: Active tuberculosis TCR-alpha repertoires showed smaller mean NN-distances to GMM-specific TCRs than IGRA-negative controls, suggesting clonal expansion of these TCRs. Smaller NN-distances were partly driven by shorter CDR3-alpha lengths in active tuberculosis patients, and statistical significance was not reached for the TCR-beta difference. Clinical samples were selected based on the availability of cryopreserved specimens, with adults included as active tuberculosis cases and adolescents included as controls. An accuracy of about 90% (AUROC around 0.91) was reached by a classifier using the diverse GMM-specific repertoire, compared with around 70% accuracy when GEM motif frequencies were used.

On this clone itself: Its antigen is still unknown. Per-base qualities were not stored, and no clone one base away is much larger.

TCR libraries were generated with the immunoSEQ multiplex PCR assay, using TCR-beta and/or TCR-alpha/delta assays for each sample. The amplified TCR libraries were sequenced on the Illumina high-throughput platform. In the original analysis: Clustering and dimensionality reduction relied on pairwise TCRdist distances among GMM-specific receptors from T cells that were either sorted ex vivo or expanded in vitro. Each clinical repertoire was scored by mean NN-distance, the average TCRdist to the nearest 10% of tetramer-positive reference sequences. GEM TCR motif frequency was computed as the fraction of unique TCRs matching known GEM sequences by V/J usage and CDR3 length. Active tuberculosis was classified by linear discriminant analysis with leave-one-out cross-validation, implemented in scikit-learn. The source is immuneACCESS, and TCRdb retained only in-frame sequences with V and J called. Part of the clones is not carried over; for the studies checked, unresolved V genes explain less than half of this, and the remainder is unexplained. Clonal size and the V and J genes are those of that table, whereas D and trimming came from the DNA. The sample table records some 20,000 clones; 80% to 90% of these occur just once. The ten largest clones take up roughly 15% of the sample.

Specimen: PBMCs. The receptor's source is a donor aged 10-30 years with latent tuberculosis or without tuberculosis infection. The sequence is built from TRBV7-3 and TRBJ2-1; TRBD1 fits 9 bases in the junction. The DNA is as follows: TGTGCCAGCAGCTCGCGGACAGGGGAGTTCCATGAGCAGTTCTTC. The translation is CASSSRTGEFHEQFF.